What follows are 2 T cell receptor beta chains derived from one specimen sequenced in a study of OX40 agonist ivuxolimab in advanced cancers. Sequencing used immunoSEQ multiplex PCR; TCRdb keeps in-frame clones, though not all of them. The data hold roughly 48,000 clones, with around 79% observed a single time. The specimen was CD4+ or CD8+ T cells sorted from blood, collected in a trial of the OX40 agonist ivuxolimab. All receptors come from an adult with an advanced solid tumor such as melanoma, head and neck, liver or kidney cancer.

This clone was counted a few times. CDR3 region: CASSPLGTSGTYNEQFF. The DNA of the CDR3 is TGTGCCAGCAGCCCCCTTGGGACTAGCGGTACCTACAATGAGCAGTTCTTC. The chain has TRBV7-3 and TRBJ2-1, with 11 nucleotides matching TRBD2. Germline lookup yields CDR1 SGHTA and CDR2 FQGTGA. J was trimmed by 2 bases and V by 5 bases; bases with no gene match: 8. The CDR3 is 17 amino acids.

V usage is TRBV7-3 and J usage is TRBJ2-2; unclear D gene. Trimming removed 2 bases from V and 4 bases from J, with 11 bases in between. The V gene's germline CDR1 is SGHTA and CDR2 FQGTGA. There are 15 residues in the CDR3. Written as DNA, the CDR3 is TGTGCCAGCAGCTTAGTCCCAGGCAGCACCGGGGAGCTGTTTTTT. Its translation is CASSLVPGSTGELFF.